Each of the 31 T cell receptor beta chains below was sequenced from the same sample in a study of T cells in Graves' hyperthyroidism and ophthalmopathy. RNA transcripts yielded amplified TCR beta CDR3 regions. RT-PCR in the first round (using the HTBI primer set) targeted the TCR CDR3. A single record per CDR3 protein comes from TCRdb applying MiXCR to the multiplex PCR reads. The table includes hundreds of thousands of distinct CDR3 sequences, less than 25% detected once. The sequenced material came from blood. The receptors here all came from a young man with Graves' ophthalmopathy.

J is TRBJ1-2 and V is TRBV3-1; D gene ambiguous. Germline V lookup: CDR1 LGHDT, CDR2 YNNKEL (reference sequence). The CDR3 runs 14 residues. Between the trimmed V and J ends, which lost 5 bases and 7 bases, there was a span of 17 bases. CDR3 sequence (DNA): TGTGCCAGCAGCTGCAATATGGAGGGTCCTGGCTACACCTTC. This codes for CASSCNMEGPGYTF.

This clonotype showed up just a few times. The rearrangement joins TRBV5-4 to TRBJ2-7; the match to TRBD1 covers 8 bases. V shed 4 bases and J 3 bases; nucleotides not matched to a gene: 12. The CDR3 has 16 residues. Germline V gives CDR1 SGHNT, CDR2 YYREEE (reference sequence). The CDR3 spells CASSSAARTGHYEQYF. The CDR3 DNA follows: TGTGCCAGCAGCAGCGCCGCCAGGACAGGGCACTACGAGCAGTACTTC.

The sample holds a few counts of this clonotype. The rearrangement uses TRBV10-3 and TRBJ2-7; D is undetermined. The germline V and J ends were trimmed by 5 bases and 6 bases, with 8 bases remaining between them. Germline lookup yields CDR1 ENHRY and CDR2 SYGVKD. The CDR3 loop spans 11 amino acids. CDR3 amino acids: CAISQQTEQYF. CDR3 DNA: TGTGCCATCAGTCAACAGACCGAGCAGTACTTC.

The genes are TRBV5-5 and TRBJ1-4; 7 positions agree with TRBD1. This CDR3 has 17 residues. V lost 0 bases and J lost 4; bases outside the gene matches: 9. Germline CDR1 is SGHKS and CDR2 is YYEKEE (reference sequence). CDR3 amino acids: CASSLADPGGGNEKLFF. The CDR3 DNA reads as TGTGCCAGCAGCTTGGCCGACCCAGGGGGTGGTAATGAAAAACTGTTTTTT.

This clonotype has more than one count but fewer than ten. V usage is TRBV5-1 and J usage is TRBJ2-3; 12 bases match TRBD2. Germline assignment: CDR1 SGHRS and CDR2 YFSETQ. This CDR3 comprises 16 residues. The trim removed 2 bases at V and 5 bases at J, leaving 6 bases unmatched. CDR3 protein: CASSLLAGGPQDTQYF. The CDR3 DNA is TGCGCCAGCAGCTTACTAGCGGGAGGCCCCCAAGATACGCAGTATTTT.

At least ten counts were recorded for this clonotype. The chain employs TRBV6-1 and TRBJ1-1; unclear D gene. V shed 6 bases and J shed 5 bases, with 4 bases lying between them. This CDR3 spans 10 amino acids. From germline, CDR1 is MNHNS and CDR2 SASEGT. The CDR3: CASRLTEAFF. CDR3 sequence (DNA): TGTGCCAGCAGGTTAACTGAAGCTTTCTTT.

The chain recombines TRBV14 with TRBJ2-2; the D gene is possibly TRBD1 (6 bases). The germline V and J ends were trimmed by 4 bases and 6 bases, with 12 bases remaining between them. Germline values: CDR1 SGHDN, CDR2 FVKESK. This CDR3 has 14 amino acids. DNA for the CDR3: TGTGCCAGCAGCCTTATACAGGGTTCCGGGGAGCTGTTTTTT. The encoded protein is CASSLIQGSGELFF.

V gene TRBV25-1 combines with J gene TRBJ1-1; a weak D match, TRBD1 (5 bases). The CDR3 totals 13 residues. CDR1 and CDR2 from the germline V gene are MGHDK and SYGVNS. V lost 3 bases, J lost 4 bases, and 9 bases lay in between. CDR3 protein: CASSEPGGTEAFF. CDR3 sequence (DNA): TGTGCCAGCAGTGAGCCCGGGGGCACTGAAGCTTTCTTT.

A few counts support this clonotype. This sequence joins TRBV18 and TRBJ1-5; no reliable D call. CDR3 length: 13 residues. The ends were cut back, 2 bases at V and 6 bases at J, with 8 bases in the middle. Germline values: CDR1 KGHSH, CDR2 LQKENI. In DNA, the CDR3 is TGTGCCAGCTCACCATTCACTGGTCAGCCCCAGCATTTT. Its translation: CASSPFTGQPQHF. Using reference TRBV18 and TRBJ1-5 for the parts outside the CDR3, the full variable domain is NAGVMQNPRHLVRRRGQEARLRCSPMKGHSHVYWYRQLPEEGLKFMVYLQKENIIDESGMPKERFSAEFPKEGPSILRIQQVVRGDSAAYFCASSPFTGQPQHFGDGTRLSIL.

This clonotype has a count of ten or more. V is TRBV5-1 and J is TRBJ2-3; tentative D call: TRBD1 (6 bases). Germline assignment: CDR1 SGHRS and CDR2 YFSETQ. This CDR3 has 16 amino acids. The V gene lost 0 bases and the J gene lost 2 bases, with 13 bases spanning the gap. The CDR3 sequence is CASSLAGDGNTDTQYF. The DNA for the CDR3 is TGCGCCAGCAGCTTGGCAGGGGATGGGAACACAGATACGCAGTATTTT.

In this sample, this clonotype turned up many times. This sequence joins TRBV30 and TRBJ1-6, with D tentatively TRBD1 (5 bases). Germline values: CDR1 GTSNPN, CDR2 SVGIG (reference sequence). The CDR3 is 13 residues long. V was shortened by 5 bases and J by 7 bases, with 12 bases between the two germline ends. CDR3 DNA: TGTGCCTGGGGACGGGACTCAAATTCACCCCTCCACTTT. Encoded protein: CAWGRDSNSPLHF.

J is TRBJ1-6 and V is TRBV28; D is ambiguous. V shed 5 bases and J shed 7 bases, with 12 bases lying between them. The CDR3 runs 14 residues. Germline loops: CDR1 MDHEN, CDR2 SYDVKM. CDR3 amino acids: CASSPVGENSPLHF. The CDR3 coding sequence is TGTGCCAGCAGTCCCGTTGGGGAAAATTCACCCCTCCACTTT. Looking up the rest from reference TRBV28 and TRBJ1-6 gives the full variable domain: DVKVTQSSRYLVKRTGEKVFLECVQDMDHENMFWYRQDPGLGLRLIYFSYDVKMKEKGDIPEGYSVSREKKERFSLILESASTNQTSMYLCASSPVGENSPLHFGNGTRLTVT.

This clonotype has just a few counts. The chain has TRBV3-1 and TRBJ1-5; a weak D match, TRBD1 (5 bases). There are 15 residues in the CDR3. Germline V gene lookup returns CDR1 LGHDT and CDR2 YNNKEL (reference sequence). With 1 base removed from V and 6 bases from J, the gap between germline ends came to 13 bases. CDR3 sequence (DNA): TGTGCCAGCAGCCAAGCAGGGTACGGCTCTCAGCCCCAGCATTTT. Translation: CASSQAGYGSQPQHF.

The chain recombines TRBV11-2 with TRBJ2-7, with D perhaps assigned TRBD1 or TRBD2 (5 bases each). V was trimmed by 0 bases and J by 4 bases, leaving 13 bases between them. This CDR3 comprises 15 residues. CDR1 is SGHAT and CDR2 is FQNNGV in the germline V gene. The CDR3 DNA is TGTGCCAGCAGCTTAGATCGGGGACGGGGATACGAGCAGTACTTC. Its translation: CASSLDRGRGYEQYF.

This clonotype was picked up many times. V gene TRBV6-1 combines with J gene TRBJ1-1; D remains ambiguous. Germline V gives CDR1 MNHNS, CDR2 SASEGT. This CDR3 contains 12 residues. V shed 5 bases and J shed 3 bases, with 7 bases lying between them. The chain's CDR3 is CASSLTYTEAFF. CDR3 DNA sequence: TGTGCCAGCAGTTTAACCTACACTGAAGCTTTCTTT.

Ten or more counts support this clonotype. This chain uses TRBV28 with TRBJ2-3; unclear D gene. There are 11 residues in the CDR3. CDR1 is MDHEN, CDR2 SYDVKM, per germline. The V end was cut by 7 bases, the J end by 7 bases, with 9 bases between. This CDR3 reads CASISANTQYF. DNA for the CDR3: TGTGCCAGCATTTCAGCAAATACGCAGTATTTT. The full variable domain, completed using reference TRBV28 and TRBJ2-3, is DVKVTQSSRYLVKRTGEKVFLECVQDMDHENMFWYRQDPGLGLRLIYFSYDVKMKEKGDIPEGYSVSREKKERFSLILESASTNQTSMYLCASISANTQYFGPGTRLTVL.

The chain uses TRBV24-1 and TRBJ1-5; D is uncertain. Trimming stripped 1 base from V and 7 bases from J, with 13 bases between. The V gene's germline CDR1 is KGHDR and CDR2 SFDVKD. There are 15 residues in the CDR3. Here the CDR3 DNA reads TGTGCCACCAGTGATTTAAGGCAGGAGATACAGCCCCAGCATTTT. Protein product: CATSDLRQEIQPQHF.

V gene TRBV7-2 combines with J gene TRBJ2-2; D unresolved. V was shortened by 3 bases and J by 4 bases, with 9 bases between the two germline ends. Germline V gene data show CDR1 as SGHTA and CDR2 as FQGNSA. CDR3 length: 14 residues. DNA for the CDR3: TGTGCCAGCAGCTTTCCACGAAGCACCGGGGAGCTGTTTTTT. This gives the protein CASSFPRSTGELFF.

This clonotype turned up a few times. The chain combines TRBV6-2 or TRBV6-3 with TRBJ2-1; TRBD1 matches at 10 bases. This CDR3 spans 15 amino acids. Germline assignment: CDR1 MNHEY and CDR2 SVGEGT. V trimming: 7 bases; J trimming: 3 bases; junction bases outside the gene matches: 6. The CDR3 spells CASTQRDRGYNEQFF. The CDR3, as DNA: TGTGCCAGCACTCAAAGGGACAGGGGCTACAATGAGCAGTTCTTC.

The table lists this clonotype with a few counts. The rearrangement joins TRBV5-1 to TRBJ1-5; TRBD1 is a possible D gene (5 bases). The CDR3 loop spans 14 amino acids. From germline, CDR1 is SGHRS and CDR2 YFSETQ. The ends were cut back, 5 bases at V and 10 bases at J, with 19 bases in the middle. CDR3 amino acids: CASSYTGTGEPQHF. The CDR3, as DNA: TGCGCCAGCAGTTATACCGGGACTGGGGAACCCCAGCATTTT.

CDR3 loop: CASTANCREQYF. For the CDR3, the DNA is TGTGCCAGCACCGCGAATTGTCGTGAGCAGTACTTC. V gene TRBV6-1 combines with J gene TRBJ2-7; D gene uncertain. V gave up 7 bases and J gave up 7 bases, with 14 bases separating them. Germline assignment: CDR1 MNHNS and CDR2 SASEGT. This CDR3 comprises 12 residues.

This clonotype occurred many times. The chain is built from TRBV28 and TRBJ1-3, with D possibly matching TRBD1 (5 bases). This CDR3 has 15 residues. Between the trimmed V and J ends, which lost 3 bases and 0 bases, there was a span of 9 bases. Germline loops: CDR1 MDHEN, CDR2 SYDVKM. CDR3 DNA sequence: TGTGCCAGCAGTTTCTTGGGGGTCTCTGGAAACACCATATATTTT. Encoded protein: CASSFLGVSGNTIYF. Full variable domain (rest looked up from reference TRBV28 and TRBJ1-3): DVKVTQSSRYLVKRTGEKVFLECVQDMDHENMFWYRQDPGLGLRLIYFSYDVKMKEKGDIPEGYSVSREKKERFSLILESASTNQTSMYLCASSFLGVSGNTIYFGEGSWLTVV.

The chain combines TRBV19 with TRBJ1-1; no reliable D call. The CDR3 is 13 residues long. Trimming took 3 bases from V and 6 from J, leaving 11 bases between them. Germline assignment: CDR1 LNHDA and CDR2 SQIVND (reference sequence). The CDR3: CASSIPPDAEAFF. CDR3 DNA: TGTGCCAGTAGTATTCCCCCCGACGCTGAAGCTTTCTTT.

This clonotype was counted a few times. J is TRBJ2-7 and V is TRBV10-3, with TRBD1 matching 12 bases. Per germline, CDR1 ENHRY and CDR2 SYGVKD. The CDR3 totals 14 residues. V trimming: 6 bases; J trimming: 7 bases; junction bases outside the gene matches: 7. In DNA, the CDR3 is TGTGCCATCAGACCGGGACAGGGGGCAGAGGAGCAGTACTTC. Encoded protein: CAIRPGQGAEEQYF.

This clonotype was counted ten times or more. V is TRBV6-1 and J is TRBJ2-2, with D uncertain. CDR3 size: 15 residues. Germline CDR1 and CDR2: MNHNS and SASEGT. The V gene lost 3 bases and the J gene lost 7 bases, with 15 bases spanning the gap. CDR3 coding DNA: TGTGCCAGCAGTGAGCAGTACTTGGCCCACGGGGAGCTGTTTTTT. Translated: CASSEQYLAHGELFF.

This clonotype was seen a handful of times. The chain has TRBV20-1 and TRBJ2-1; 12 bases agree with TRBD2. V shed 4 bases, J shed 13 bases, and the junction held 17 bases outside the gene matches. The CDR3 consists of 16 residues. The germline V gene encodes CDR1 DFQATT and CDR2 SNEGSKA (reference sequence). The DNA for the CDR3 is TGCAGTGCTACCGGGATTACTAGCGGGAGGACAATGAATCAGTTCTTC. Protein sequence: CSATGITSGRTMNQFF.

In the case of this clonotype: This clone may be a read error of a much larger clone one base away. This chain uses TRBV11-3 with TRBJ2-1; D is possibly TRBD1 or TRBD2 (5 bases each). The CDR3 covers 17 residues. CDR1 SGHNT and CDR2 YENEEA come from the germline V gene. With 0 bases removed from V and 4 bases from J, the gap between germline ends came to 16 bases. CDR3 region: CASSLDNWGRGYNEQFF. CDR3 DNA: TGTGCCAGCAGCTTAGACAATTGGGGACGGGGTTACAATGAGCAGTTCTTC.

In its sample, this clonotype was seen many times. The chain has TRBV11-1 and TRBJ1-1; 7 bases fit TRBD1. CDR1 and CDR2 from the germline V gene are SGHAT and FQDESV (reference sequence). CDR3 length equals 16 residues. Losses at the gene ends were 1 base for V and 1 base for J; bases not matched to a gene: 6. The CDR3, as DNA: TGTGCCAGCAGCTTAGGAGGGGGCAGAACGAACACTGAAGCTTTCTTT. Translated: CASSLGGGRTNTEAFF.

This clonotype was recorded only once. This clone may be a read error of a much larger clone one base away. V and J are TRBV7-9 and TRBJ2-1; 12 bases fit TRBD2. V trimming: 4 bases; J trimming: 5 bases; junction bases outside the gene matches: 6. CDR3 length equals 16 residues. Germline loops: CDR1 SEHNR, CDR2 FQNEAQ (reference sequence). CDR3 protein: CASSYPRTSGDNEQFF. The DNA of the CDR3 is TGTGCCAGCAGCTACCCCCGGACTAGCGGGGACAATGAGCAGTTCTTC.

This clonotype was seen at least ten times. J is TRBJ1-1 and V is TRBV30, with D perhaps matching TRBD1 (6 bases). V was shortened by 2 bases and J by 1 base, with 17 bases between the two germline ends. The CDR3 is 16 amino acids. Germline CDR1 reads GTSNPN; CDR2 reads SVGIG (reference sequence). The CDR3 DNA follows: TGTGCCTGGAGTCAAAAGGACAGACCCACGAACACTGAAGCTTTCTTT. Translating it yields CAWSQKDRPTNTEAFF. Combining the CDR3 with reference TRBV30 and TRBJ1-1 gives the whole variable domain SQTIHQWPATLVQPVGSPLSLECTVEGTSNPNLYWYRQAAGRGLQLLFYSVGIGQISSEVPQNLSASRPQDRQFILSSKKLLLSDSGFYLCAWSQKDRPTNTEAFFGQGTRLTVV.

This clonotype was detected many times. The rearrangement uses TRBV18 and TRBJ2-4; D is possibly TRBD2 (5 bases). The CDR3 loop spans 13 amino acids. Germline CDR1 reads KGHSH; CDR2 reads LQKENI. V lost 6 bases and J lost 7, with 13 bases in between. CDR3: CASSETRSNIQYF. The DNA of the CDR3 is TGTGCCAGCTCCGAAACTAGGTCGAACATTCAGTACTTC.